A selection of T cell receptor beta chains follows, all from one sample in a study of OX40 agonist ivuxolimab in advanced cancers. Some clones are missing from TCRdb's copy, which holds only in-frame ones; the method was immunoSEQ multiplex PCR. The sample includes 68,000 or so clones, 86% of them seen just once. The material sequenced was CD4+ or CD8+ T cells sorted from blood, taken in a trial of the OX40 agonist ivuxolimab. The source of these receptors is an adult with an advanced solid tumor such as melanoma, head and neck, liver or kidney cancer. Each CDR3 is given with its conserved first and last residue. The D gene is left open where the match is weak. Clone size is given for some rows only: seen once, a few or many times, or a class if the clone is expanded.

clone_size d_call j_call v_call cdr3_aa cdr3_nt
NA NA TRBJ2-4 TRBV7-9 CASSPGPPGLQYF TGTGCCAGCAGCCCGGGGCCCCCGGGCCTTCAGTACTTC
NA NA TRBJ1-2 TRBV5-5 CASSLDGGLGYTF TGTGCCAGCAGCTTGGATGGAGGGTTGGGCTACACCTTC
NA NA TRBJ2-7 TRBV2 CASSGGGSFYEQYF TGTGCCAGCAGTGGGGGTGGGTCTTTCTACGAGCAGTACTTC
NA NA TRBJ2-5 TRBV6-5 CASKTGLPGRETQYF TGTGCCAGCAAAACGGGGCTGCCTGGGCGGGAGACCCAGTACTTC
NA NA TRBJ1-1 TRBV7-9 CASSLSRQDTEAFF TGTGCCAGCAGCTTATCCCGACAGGACACTGAAGCTTTCTTT
NA TRBD1 TRBJ1-4 TRBV19 CASSTGTGPSEKLFF TGTGCCAGTAGTACTGGGACAGGGCCGAGTGAAAAACTGTTTTTT
NA TRBD1 TRBJ1-4 TRBV5-1 CASSLPLTGGLGTNEKLFF TGCGCCAGCAGCTTACCCCTGACAGGGGGCTTAGGAACTAATGAAAAACTGTTTTTT
few NA TRBJ2-1 TRBV6-6 CASSSSVSGNEQFF TGTGCCAGCAGTTCCTCCGTGTCAGGCAATGAGCAGTTCTTC
NA NA TRBJ1-3 TRBV6-1 CASGGRDSSGNTIYF TGTGCCAGCGGTGGGAGGGATAGCTCTGGAAACACCATATATTTT
NA TRBD1 TRBJ2-1 TRBV9 CASSVEPGTGGNEQFF TGTGCCAGCAGCGTAGAACCGGGGACAGGGGGCAATGAGCAGTTCTTC
NA NA TRBJ1-5 TRBV19 CASSIGILSNQPQHF TGTGCCAGTAGTATCGGGATCCTTAGCAATCAGCCCCAGCATTTT
NA NA TRBJ2-5 TRBV9 CASSVGSLGTQYF TGTGCCAGCAGCGTAGGGTCCCTCGGGACCCAGTACTTC
NA NA TRBJ2-1 TRBV2 CASDRERTYNEQFF TGTGCCAGCGACCGGGAGAGAACCTACAATGAGCAGTTCTTC
NA NA TRBJ1-3 TRBV6-5 CASNRASGNTIYF TGTGCCAGCAACCGGGCCTCTGGAAACACCATATATTTT
NA NA TRBJ1-2 TRBV28 CASSPAGLDGYTF TGTGCCAGCAGTCCCGCAGGCTTGGATGGCTACACCTTC
NA NA TRBJ1-2 TRBV28 CASSTPTGGYTF TGTGCCAGCAGTACCCCCACTGGGGGCTACACCTTC
NA NA TRBJ2-2 TRBV15 CATSRGHANTGELFF TGTGCCACCAGCAGAGGACACGCGAACACCGGGGAGCTGTTTTTT
few NA TRBJ1-3 TRBV10-3 CAISREYSGNTIYF TGTGCCATCAGCCGAGAGTACTCTGGAAACACCATATATTTT
NA TRBD1 TRBJ1-4 TRBV19 CASATGGGANEKLFF TGTGCCAGCGCGACAGGGGGCGGAGCTAATGAAAAACTGTTTTTT
NA TRBD2 TRBJ2-1 TRBV19 CASSMAWASGYSYNEQFF TGTGCCAGTAGTATGGCGTGGGCTAGCGGGTACTCCTACAATGAGCAGTTCTTC
NA TRBD1 TRBJ1-2 TRBV27 CASSLPGGAGYTF TGTGCCAGCAGCCTTCCAGGGGGCGCTGGCTACACCTTC
NA TRBD2 TRBJ2-7 TRBV6-5 CASNPGGGGSYEQYF TGTGCCAGCAACCCTGGGGGGGGAGGCTCCTACGAGCAGTACTTC
NA NA TRBJ2-2 TRBV18 CASSREQYTGELFF TGTGCCAGCTCACGGGAACAGTACACCGGGGAGCTGTTTTTT
NA NA TRBJ2-1 TRBV12-1 CASSPRLEPYNEQFF TGTGCCAGCAGCCCCCGGCTAGAGCCGTACAATGAGCAGTTCTTC
NA NA TRBJ2-3 TRBV27 CASMITGPRGDTQYF TGTGCCAGCATGATTACCGGGCCCAGAGGAGATACGCAGTATTTT
NA NA TRBJ2-7 TRBV5-1 CASRPAYYSYEQYF TGCGCCAGCAGGCCGGCTTATTACTCCTACGAGCAGTACTTC
NA NA TRBJ1-5 TRBV9 CASSFQGSQPQHF TGTGCCAGCAGTTTTCAGGGAAGTCAGCCCCAGCATTTT
NA TRBD1 TRBJ1-6 TRBV19 CASNPGTGSSYNSPLHF TGTGCCAGTAACCCCGGGACAGGAAGCTCCTATAATTCACCCCTCCACTTT
NA TRBD1 TRBJ2-2 TRBV9 CASSVRDRVKGTGELFF TGTGCCAGCAGCGTCCGGGACAGGGTCAAGGGCACCGGGGAGCTGTTTTTT
NA TRBD1 TRBJ1-2 TRBV28 CASSLGQLRGYTF TGTGCCAGCAGCCTGGGACAGCTTCGTGGCTACACCTTC
NA NA TRBJ1-4 TRBV7-2 CASSLDRTNEKLFF TGTGCCAGCAGCCTGGACAGAACTAATGAAAAACTGTTTTTT
once NA TRBJ1-6 TRBV5-1 CASSLETTNSPLHF TGCGCCAGCAGCTTGGAGACTACTAATTCACCCCTCCACTTT
NA TRBD2 TRBJ2-1 TRBV7-2 CASSSRLAGGNEQFF TGTGCCAGCAGCTCCCGACTAGCGGGGGGCAATGAGCAGTTCTTC
NA TRBD2 TRBJ2-2 TRBV7-9 CASNDRAGESTGELFF TGTGCCAGCAATGATAGAGCGGGAGAGAGTACCGGGGAGCTGTTTTTT
few NA TRBJ1-1 TRBV30 CAFPEGGGMEAFF TGTGCCTTCCCCGAGGGGGGAGGGATGGAAGCTTTCTTT
NA NA TRBJ1-1 TRBV29-1 CSVEARADTEAFF TGCAGCGTTGAGGCCCGGGCAGACACTGAAGCTTTCTTT
few TRBD1 TRBJ1-5 TRBV6-1 CASSEWGQENQPQHF TGTGCCAGCAGTGAATGGGGACAGGAAAATCAGCCCCAGCATTTT
NA NA TRBJ2-7 TRBV6-5 CASSSTSSPTYEQYF TGTGCCAGCAGTTCCACCAGCTCCCCGACCTACGAGCAGTACTTC
NA NA TRBJ1-2 TRBV4-2 CASSQVGEGYTF TGTGCCAGCAGCCAAGTGGGGGAGGGCTACACCTTC
NA TRBD2 TRBJ2-7 TRBV10-3 CAISEGLAGSEQYF TGTGCCATCAGTGAGGGGTTAGCGGGCTCCGAGCAGTACTTC
NA NA TRBJ1-5 TRBV5-1 CASSPRGDQPQHF TGCGCCAGCAGCCCTCGGGGCGATCAGCCCCAGCATTTT
NA NA TRBJ2-3 TRBV5-6 CASSSRAVTDTQYF TGTGCCAGCAGCTCTCGTGCGGTTACAGATACGCAGTATTTT
NA NA TRBJ2-7 TRBV6-1 CASTGIRSYEQYF TGTGCCAGCACGGGTATCCGCTCCTACGAGCAGTACTTC
NA TRBD2 TRBJ2-1 TRBV4-1 CASSRQTSVAYNEQFF TGCGCCAGCAGCCGCCAGACTAGCGTGGCCTACAATGAGCAGTTCTTC
once NA TRBJ1-5 TRBV7-9 CASSNEGNAQPQHF TGTGCCAGCAGCAACGAGGGGAACGCTCAGCCCCAGCATTTT
NA TRBD2 TRBJ2-1 TRBV4-1 CASSHRSVAGADEQFF TGCGCCAGCAGCCATAGGTCGGTAGCGGGAGCCGATGAGCAGTTCTTC
NA NA TRBJ1-1 TRBV19 CACLSLQGLVSGAEAFF TGTGCCTGCTTGAGCTTACAGGGCTTGGTATCCGGCGCTGAAGCTTTCTTT
NA TRBD2 TRBJ2-5 TRBV7-3 CASSFGVAGGETQYF TGTGCCAGCAGCTTCGGGGTAGCGGGAGGTGAGACCCAGTACTTC
NA NA TRBJ2-2 TRBV7-6 CASSQTLANTGELFF TGTGCCAGCAGCCAAACACTCGCGAACACCGGGGAGCTGTTTTTT
NA NA TRBJ1-1 TRBV5-1 CASSLAGEAFF TGCGCCAGCAGCTTGGCCGGTGAAGCTTTCTTT
NA NA TRBJ1-1 TRBV18 CASSPSGWVGAEAFF TGTGCCAGCTCACCGTCGGGGTGGGTAGGCGCTGAAGCTTTCTTT
NA NA TRBJ1-5 TRBV7-8 CASSPDSYQPQHF TGTGCCAGCAGCCCTGACAGCTATCAGCCCCAGCATTTT
NA NA TRBJ2-2 TRBV6-5 CASQIQGNTGELFF TGTGCCAGCCAAATACAGGGGAACACCGGGGAGCTGTTTTTT
once TRBD1 TRBJ1-1 TRBV5-1 CASSLTHAGGNTEAFF TGCGCCAGCAGCTTAACTCACGCAGGGGGAAACACTGAAGCTTTCTTT